This TCR beta chain was sequenced during a study of blood T cell repertoires in COVID-19 (dated by TCRdb to about 2020). A note on the overall study: The collaborator samples originated in the United States, Italy and Spain and spanned the acute and convalescent phases of COVID-19. The material from the prospective study consisted of cDNA or gDNA derived from T cells, B-cell-depleted T cells, or PBMCs. The dataset comprised deeply sampled blood TCRbeta repertoires from subjects exposed to, actively infected with, or recovered from COVID-19. A freely available public database, intended as a resource for researchers studying the immune response to SARS-CoV-2, is where the repertoires were released. Samples were obtained from the ongoing ImmuneRACE study (first 160 participants) and from some 1,200 subjects provided by 6 global collaborators. Sample metadata almost always included a de-identified subject ID, COVID-19 status, age in years and sex. Where HLA class I and class II types were available, the types were taken from metadata supplied by the sample provider, not from assay-based typing.

Enrolling through a virtual design, the prospective study's participants ranged in age from roughly 18 to 95 years and lived across roughly 23 United States geographic areas. Cohort assignment in the prospective study relied on participant-reported clinical history from a screening survey and a study questionnaire. ImmuneRACE Cohort 3 recovered participants were defined by two consecutive negative NP/OP PCR tests, healthcare professional clearance, or symptom resolution. Each participant in the prospective study had whole blood, serum and a nasopharyngeal or oropharyngeal swab collected by mobile phlebotomists. Prospective study participants could optionally give additional blood draws and questionnaires over an approximately two-month period. Blood samples from the prospective study were shipped frozen or at room temperature prior to DNA extraction. For this clone: The antigen it recognizes is unknown. Nothing much larger sits one base from this clone, and base qualities are not available.

TCRbeta CDR3 regions were amplified from genomic DNA by means of the immunoSEQ Assay, a bias-controlled multiplex PCR. As for the original processing: The number of nucleated cells in each sample was estimated by amplification of reference gene primers within the assay. To quantify the absolute abundance of each unique TCRbeta CDR3 rearrangement, sequence reads were collapsed and filtered. For each sample, productive Simpson clonality was calculated as the square root of Simpson's diversity index over productive rearrangements. TCRdb holds this immuneACCESS table with in-frame rearrangements only. Some clones are missing; in checked studies, unresolved V genes explain under half, and the rest has no known cause. D and trimming were read from the DNA, whereas the V and J calls and clone size are those reported in that table. For this sample there are a few hundred thousand clones; around nine tenths appear just once. The ten top clones hold 10% of the sample.

V loses 5 bases, J loses 4 bases, and the germline ends lie 14 bases apart. Reading the germline V gene gives CDR1 SGHAT and CDR2 FQNNGV. Measured from the cysteine to the phenylalanine, the CDR3 is 14 residues long. Only the CDR3 portion is preserved as DNA: 42 bases, with reading frame beginning at the first base. The research as a whole found: The quantity of clinical and demographic metadata differed by source and by participant and was supplied without curation.

Sequencing was performed on PBMCs or T cells enriched from blood (not recorded which). The chain joins TRBV11-2 to TRBJ1-2, and the D gene may be TRBD1, 5 bases matching. The clonotype originates from a woman aged 45-65 years who had recovered from COVID-19. The CDR3: CASSARTPSYGYTF. The sequenced DNA is TGTGCCAGCAGCGCTCGGACACCTAGCTATGGCTACACCTTC.